This note documents a single T cell receptor beta chain sequence. Its antigen remains unidentified. Base qualities are not recorded, but no much larger clone differs from it by a single base. These data originate in a study of cytomegalovirus exposure and HLA in healthy donors (dated 2017 in TCRdb). About the full investigation: According to an earlier analysis of several hundred of the donors, about 179 million T cells yielded roughly 100 million unique TCR beta sequences and more than 250 Gb of sequence data. Using immunosequencing, the study profiled T cell repertoires from about 620 subjects and related those repertoires to cytomegalovirus serostatus. All discovery cohort repertoires had been generated on a single sequencing platform. HLA typing covered class I and class II loci at four-digit resolution. Donor age, sex, ethnicity and CMV serostatus were collected together with the repertoire data. Roughly 300 gigabases of sequencing data and around 88 million unique TCR sequences made up an early release that covered nearly 650 HLA-typed donors. Genome-wide SNP genotypes for about 55% of the 666 donors were used in a later genetic analysis, which treated that subset as a discovery cohort. To decide whether each TCR beta V gene segment behaved as functional or pseudogenic, an earlier analysis of some 540 of the donors relied on high-throughput TCR beta sequencing. In a later analysis, previously published TCR beta repertoires from 550 to 750 donors were re-analyzed and high-resolution HLA genotyping was added so that TCR occurrence patterns could be studied. Among a few hundred genotyped donors of the cohort, an average of about 240,000 unique TCR beta nucleotide sequences were sequenced per donor, roughly 20% of them non-productive. Typing coverage varied by locus: roughly 620-640 donors for A, B, C, DRB1 and DQB1; approximately 520 for DQA1; approximately 570 for DPA1; roughly 470 for DPB1. To predict cytomegalovirus infection status, the study brought together high-throughput TCR immunosequencing, statistical association of individual TCRs with disease status, and machine learning. Rather than drawing on any new phenotypic data, the later analysis identified candidate immune exposures from TCR beta sequences and the way those sequences occurred across donors. Of the 350 to 400 genotyped donors, about 84% fell in the genetic ancestry cluster associated with self-reported Caucasian donors. The study aimed to test whether cataloging public T cell receptors could reveal signatures of past pathogen exposure. A handful of DR-DQ haplotypes were handled as single units for association and clustering because linkage in the cohort was strong. A separate validation cohort of 100 to 150 different subjects was used in addition to the 666-subject first cohort. Beyond this particular receptor, the publication reports: Roughly uniform sequencing depth across donors was assumed in presence/absence analyses, although this assumption may not hold. An earlier analysis of roughly 570 of the donors showed that most TCR beta V segments appeared in productive rearrangements either about 90% or about 30% of the time, which broadly matched IMGT annotations. Most TCR sequences were observed very rarely across donors, whereas some public TCRs were present in many individuals. A cluster of highly shared sequence variants was judged likely to represent a technical artifact of the sequencing pipeline. When HLA alleles, especially DR and DQ, strongly co-occurred, TCR associations were difficult to assign to individual alleles. A few of the identified cytomegalovirus-associated TCR beta chains were confirmed in vitro to be specific for cytomegalovirus antigens. Because HLA typing was unavailable for some donors at each locus, only the typed subset was used in association tests. According to a later genetic analysis, donors in an Asian-associated ancestry cluster had fewer N-insertions in productive TCRs than the approximately 710-donor mean. Most CMV-associated TCR beta chains appeared to be HLA-restricted in a later analysis, and the HLA associations seemed to be driven largely by CMV exposure. Correlated functional status among segregating V segments might reflect linkage disequilibrium, but an unknown experimental factor could not be ruled out. The classifier was reported to diagnose cytomegalovirus status with high specificity and sensitivity in both the original cohort and the validation cohort. Several of the top co-occurrence clusters appeared to be linked to parvovirus B19, influenza, CMV and Epstein-Barr virus, according to a later analysis. V-gene and J-gene trimming of TCR beta chains was associated with a missense DCLRE1C variant in a later genetic analysis, and the association was replicated in an independent cohort. At a false discovery rate of 0.05, a later analysis linked some 17,000 TCR beta sequences to specific HLA alleles. According to the authors, the approach could potentially be generalized to other disease states and immunological phenotypes. Because counts were too low, roughly 16 rarely observed V segments, including chromosome 9 orphons, were excluded from the earlier analysis of roughly 580 of the donors. Compared with equally common non-associated chains, HLA-associated TCR beta chains in a later analysis were more clonally expanded and had lower generation probabilities. A later analysis found that TCR association rates varied across HLA loci, with DRB1 alleles showing the most associated TCRs and HLA-C alleles the fewest. A further reported finding was that TCR beta sequences accurately predicted the HLA-A and HLA-B alleles for most subjects in the first cohort. CMV serostatus was the only immune exposure information available for the cohort. A total of around 150 TCR beta chains were listed by the study as associated with cytomegalovirus. Only TCR beta chains were sequenced in this cohort, and the absence of alpha or paired-chain data limited detectable features. Some IMGT-functional V segments, including TRBV6-2 and TRBV6-3, could not be distinguished by the 87-base-pair reads and were therefore excluded.

The cohort comprised 670 or so healthy bone marrow donors. All cohort members were sampled while nominally healthy, although unrecorded immune exposures were likely present. The donor tested CMV seronegative and was one of the 352 seronegative cohort members. A peripheral blood sample was collected from each donor, and TCR beta sequencing was performed on peripheral blood mononuclear cells. Genomic DNA was extracted from the blood cell samples with the Qiagen DNeasy Blood Extraction Kit. The library was built by means of the immunoSEQ multiplex PCR assay. The multiplex PCR relied on a mix of 60 forward primers for TCR Vbeta segments and 13 reverse primers for TCR Jbeta segments. The CDR3 region of rearranged TCR beta genes was amplified from genomic DNA with a multiplex PCR assay. Amplified TCR beta libraries were sequenced as 87-base-pair reads on the Illumina HiSeq System. Processing in the source paper ran as follows. Across the 640 or so repertoires, a later analysis counted tens of millions of unique TCR beta chains, around 11 million of which were shared by at least two donors. Raw reads were error-corrected and collapsed into unique sequences with a nearest-neighbor algorithm that merged closely related sequences to remove PCR and sequencing errors. CDR3 sequences were aligned to IMGT reference sequences to assign V, D and J gene segments. For a sequence to be retained, a match of at least six nucleotides was required to both a V gene segment and a J gene segment. A rearrangement counted as productive if the CDR3 had no stop codons and remained in frame with V and J, and every other rearrangement counted as non-productive. Following IMGT convention, CDR3 was defined as the stretch from the second conserved V-encoded cysteine to the conserved J-encoded phenylalanine. The earlier analysis of fewer than 700 of the donors excluded sequences that lacked an unambiguous match to a single V gene segment. An earlier analysis of a few hundred of the donors classified V segments as functional when productive rearrangements were above 56.7% and as segregating when the standard deviation between donors was above 5%. A statistical classification framework was built to diagnose cytomegalovirus status from the catalog of TCR beta chain sequences. V and J gene assignment, in a later analysis, came from comparing TCR nucleotide sequences with IMGT/GENE-DB human TR gene sequences. Using the TCRdist pipeline, a later analysis assigned CDR3 sequences along with most-parsimonious VDJ recombination scenarios. A later analysis defined each TCR beta chain by its CDR3 amino acid sequence plus V-gene family, and excluded reads lacking a unique V-gene family. A later analysis removed 592 highly shared, low-generation-probability nucleotide sequences to deal with suspected cross-contamination and a sequencing artifact. In a later analysis, a clonal expansion index was calculated for each public chain from normalized within-repertoire ranks of inferred template counts. In a later analysis, generation probabilities were computed using a VDJ recombination model fitted to out-of-frame rearrangements, and the results were checked against IGoR. In a later analysis, hypergeometric tests were used to score TCR-TCR, TCR-HLA and TCR-CMV co-occurrence, with a repertoire-size bias correction applied to TCR pairs. In a later analysis, false discovery rates were estimated by permuting HLA or CMV assignments 20 times. In a later analysis, co-occurring TCRs were grouped with DBSCAN, and TCRdist sequence similarity was added when clustering was performed within HLA-allele-positive subsets. Repertoires with fewer than 30,000 or more than 120,000 public chains were left out of co-occurrence clustering, as were four to six repertoires with anomalous nucleotide sharing. Held by TCRdb, this immuneACCESS table contains in-frame sequences only and omits some clones. Under half of the omission traces to an unresolved V gene where checked; the cause of the rest is unknown. V, J and clone size were drawn from that table, and D and trimming were deduced from the DNA. The sample data list around 130,000 clones, and approximately 71% of these were observed just once. The top ten clonotypes cover about 1% of the sample.

Spanning cysteine to phenylalanine, the CDR3 consists of 15 amino acids. Only CDR3 DNA is held: 45 bases, read in frame from base 1. V is reduced by 4 bases and J by 6 bases, leaving a spacing of 19 bases between them. CDR1 and CDR2 are read off the germline V gene as SGDLS and YYNGEE. The sample taken for sequencing was PBMCs. The sequence joins TRBV9 to TRBJ1-1; no D segment can be confidently identified. The TCR was taken from a woman aged 55-69 years in good health and CMV-seronegative. The nucleotide sequence is TGTGCCAGCAGCCCGGGAGACCCCTACCTACCTGAAGCTTTCTTT. This encodes CASSPGDPYLPEAFF.